The source of this TCR beta chain is a study of metastatic and nonmetastatic thyroid tumors. Study background: The comparison covered peripheral blood and tumor or nodule tissue in malignant and benign thyroid patients.

All patients reached thyroid surgery having received no treatment beforehand. Authors' processing steps: A classifier for distant metastasis in papillary thyroid cancer was constructed using CDR3 differences observed across clinicopathological groups. TCRdb redid the clone calls on the PCR reads using MiXCR. The V and J calls reflect TCRdb's pipeline rather than the authors' work. The table lists over 25,000 clones, roughly 15% of them singletons. This clone was seen at least ten times. The antigen remains unidentified. V lost 5 bases to trimming and J lost 3 bases, with 6 bases between them. The CDR3 totals 11 residues. The germline V gene has CDR1 DFQATT and CDR2 SNEGSKA (reference sequence). Study-wide points: The study reportedly found significantly higher TCR beta diversity in malignant thyroid tumors than benign nodules, in blood and tumor.

The clonotype comes from a male donor with papillary thyroid cancer or a benign thyroid nodule (not recorded which). Some clones in this sample may be carry-over from other donors' samples. V usage is TRBV20-1 and J usage is TRBJ2-3; unclear D gene. Sequencing was done on a sample of blood. CDR3 DNA sequence: TGCAGTGCTCCTTCAACAGATACGCAGTATTTT. This sequence encodes CSAPSTDTQYF.